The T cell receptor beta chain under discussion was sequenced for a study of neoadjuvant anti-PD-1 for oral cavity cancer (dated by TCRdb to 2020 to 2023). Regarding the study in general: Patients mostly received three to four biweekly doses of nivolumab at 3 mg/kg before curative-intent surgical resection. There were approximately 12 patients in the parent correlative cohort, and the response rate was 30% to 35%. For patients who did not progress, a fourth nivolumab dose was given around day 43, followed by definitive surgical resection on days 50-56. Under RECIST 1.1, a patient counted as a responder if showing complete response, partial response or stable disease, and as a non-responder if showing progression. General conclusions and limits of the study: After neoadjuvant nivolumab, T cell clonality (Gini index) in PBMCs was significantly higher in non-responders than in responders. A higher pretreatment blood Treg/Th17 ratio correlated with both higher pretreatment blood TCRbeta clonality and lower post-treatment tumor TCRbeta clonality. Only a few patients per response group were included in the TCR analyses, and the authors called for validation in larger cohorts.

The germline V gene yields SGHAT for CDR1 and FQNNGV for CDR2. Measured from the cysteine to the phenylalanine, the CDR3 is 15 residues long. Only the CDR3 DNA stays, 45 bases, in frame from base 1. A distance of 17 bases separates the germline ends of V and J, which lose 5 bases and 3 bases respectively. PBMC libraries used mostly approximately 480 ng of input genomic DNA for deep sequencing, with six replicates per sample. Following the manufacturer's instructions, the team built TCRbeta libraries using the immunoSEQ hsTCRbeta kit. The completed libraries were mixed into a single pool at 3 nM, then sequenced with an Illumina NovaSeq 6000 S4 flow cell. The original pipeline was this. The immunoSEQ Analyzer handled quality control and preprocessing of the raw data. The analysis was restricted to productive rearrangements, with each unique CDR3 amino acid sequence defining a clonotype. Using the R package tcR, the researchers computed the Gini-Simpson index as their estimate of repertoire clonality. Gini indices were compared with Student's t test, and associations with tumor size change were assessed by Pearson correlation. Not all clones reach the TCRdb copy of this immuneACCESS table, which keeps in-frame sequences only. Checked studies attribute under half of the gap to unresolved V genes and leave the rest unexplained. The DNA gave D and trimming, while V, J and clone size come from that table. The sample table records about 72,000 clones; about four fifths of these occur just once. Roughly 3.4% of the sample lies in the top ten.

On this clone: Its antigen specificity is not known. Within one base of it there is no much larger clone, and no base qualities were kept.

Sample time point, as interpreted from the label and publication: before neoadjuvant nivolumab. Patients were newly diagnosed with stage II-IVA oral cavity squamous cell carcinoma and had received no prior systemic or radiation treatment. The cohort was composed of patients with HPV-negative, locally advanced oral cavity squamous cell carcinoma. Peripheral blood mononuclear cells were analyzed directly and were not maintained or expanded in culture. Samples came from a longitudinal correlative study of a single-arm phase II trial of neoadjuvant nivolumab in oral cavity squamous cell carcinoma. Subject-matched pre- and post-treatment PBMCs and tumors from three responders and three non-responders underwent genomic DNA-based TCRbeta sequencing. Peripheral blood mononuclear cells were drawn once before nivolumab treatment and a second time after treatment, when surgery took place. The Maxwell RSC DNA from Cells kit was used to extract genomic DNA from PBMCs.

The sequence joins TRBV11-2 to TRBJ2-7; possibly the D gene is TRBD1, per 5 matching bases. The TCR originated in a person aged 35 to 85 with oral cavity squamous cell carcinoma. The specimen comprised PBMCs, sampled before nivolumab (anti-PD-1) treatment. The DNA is TGTGCCAGCAGCCGTACCCGACAGTCCGACTACGAGCAGTACTTC. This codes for CASSRTRQSDYEQYF.